This is a list of T cell receptor beta chains from one sample in a study of beta chain features in type 1 diabetes. Generated by immunoSEQ multiplex PCR, the TCRdb table keeps only in-frame clones and is missing some. The sample holds hundreds of thousands of clones, around 30% seen once. Source material: naive CD4+ T cells from blood. Receptor source: a man younger than 35 in good health. Each CDR3 is given with its conserved first and last residue. The order of the fields is V gene, clone size, D gene, J gene, CDR3 protein, CDR3 DNA. A D gene is named only where the DNA matches it firmly. Expanded clones are given a class, and other clones once, few, many or no size at all.

>TRBV4-1|.|.|TRBJ2-7
CASSQVNPPYEQYF
TGCGCCAGCAGCCAAGTCAATCCACCATACGAGCAGTACTTC
>TRBV5-6|few|.|TRBJ2-4
CASSVGAKNIQYF
TGTGCCAGCAGCGTCGGAGCCAAAAACATTCAGTACTTC
>TRBV30|.|.|TRBJ1-5
CAWSVRDTQPQHF
TGTGCCTGGAGTGTACGGGACACTCAGCCCCAGCATTTT
>TRBV27|.|TRBD2|TRBJ2-5
CASRASGRGGETQYF
TGTGCCAGCAGGGCTAGCGGGAGAGGGGGAGAGACCCAGTACTTC
>TRBV29-1|few|.|TRBJ1-2
CSVEPQQGYGYTF
TGCAGCGTTGAACCACAGCAGGGCTATGGCTACACCTTC
>TRBV7-3|few|.|TRBJ2-6
CASSLTSGANVLTF
TGTGCCAGCAGCTTAACGTCTGGGGCCAACGTCCTGACTTTC
>TRBV29-1|.|.|TRBJ1-2
CSVAFRGEGYGYTF
TGCAGCGTTGCATTCAGGGGTGAAGGCTATGGCTACACCTTC
>TRBV7-2|few|.|TRBJ2-5
CASSLNLWTETQYF
TGTGCCAGCAGCTTGAACTTGTGGACGGAGACCCAGTACTTC
>TRBV7-2|.|.|TRBJ2-4
CASMGVAKNIQYF
TGTGCCAGTATGGGGGTAGCCAAAAACATTCAGTACTTC
>TRBV6-6|few|.|TRBJ2-7
CASSHGTSREQYF
TGTGCCAGCAGTCACGGGACATCGCGGGAGCAGTACTTC
>TRBV18|few|TRBD1|TRBJ2-7
CASSPVGQGYEQYF
TGTGCCAGCTCACCTGTCGGACAGGGTTACGAGCAGTACTTC
>TRBV7-2|few|.|TRBJ2-3
CASSLRQITDTQYF
TGTGCCAGCAGCTTAAGGCAAATCACAGATACGCAGTATTTT
>TRBV19|.|TRBD2|TRBJ2-4
CASPTSGRVNIQYF
TGTGCCAGCCCGACTAGCGGGAGGGTGAACATTCAGTACTTC
>TRBV4-2|few|.|TRBJ1-2
CASSQTQIYGYTF
TGTGCCAGCAGCCAAACCCAGATCTATGGCTACACCTTC
>TRBV30|.|TRBD2|TRBJ2-1
CAWRLAGAQNEQFF
TGTGCCTGGAGACTAGCGGGAGCTCAAAATGAGCAGTTCTTC
>TRBV30|.|TRBD2|TRBJ2-1
CAWTGGSYNEQFF
TGTGCCTGGACCGGCGGGAGTTACAATGAGCAGTTCTTC
>TRBV28|.|TRBD1|TRBJ2-7
CASNIGQGQYF
TGTGCCAGCAACATAGGACAGGGGCAGTACTTC
>TRBV6-5|few|TRBD2|TRBJ2-1
CASTALAGRYNEQFF
TGTGCCTCCACTGCCCTAGCGGGAAGGTACAATGAGCAGTTCTTC
>TRBV6-5|.|.|TRBJ2-3
CASRRGGVLSDTQYF
TGTGCCAGCAGACGCGGCGGGGTCTTATCAGATACGCAGTATTTT
>TRBV7-9|few|.|TRBJ1-1
CASSVGLMNTEAFF
TGTGCCAGCAGCGTCGGACTTATGAACACTGAAGCTTTCTTT
>TRBV27|few|.|TRBJ2-7
CASTPVGWPYEQYF
TGTGCCAGCACCCCGGTAGGGTGGCCCTACGAGCAGTACTTC
>TRBV10-3|.|.|TRBJ1-5
CAISGPGGDSGGSNQPQHF
TGTGCCATCAGTGGTCCGGGCGGCGACAGCGGAGGTAGCAATCAGCCCCAGCATTTT
>TRBV30|.|TRBD2|TRBJ2-1
CAWSVQGTTYNEQFF
TGTGCCTGGAGTGTACAAGGGACTACTTACAATGAGCAGTTCTTC
>TRBV9|.|.|TRBJ1-1
CASSVAQWNTEAFF
TGTGCCAGCAGCGTAGCTCAGTGGAACACTGAAGCTTTCTTT
>TRBV29-1|few|TRBD2|TRBJ2-2
CSVPSSGSWYTGELFF
TGCAGCGTTCCATCCAGCGGGAGTTGGTACACCGGGGAGCTGTTTTTT
>TRBV23-1|.|.|TRBJ2-5
CAKSDEGYRETQYF
TGCGCCAAGAGTGATGAGGGATATAGGGAGACCCAGTACTTC
>TRBV15|.|.|TRBJ2-7
CATSPSPTRSSYEQYF
TGTGCCACCAGCCCATCACCCACTCGAAGCTCCTACGAGCAGTACTTC
>TRBV18|few|.|TRBJ2-1
CASSPGRTAYNEQFF
TGTGCCAGCTCACCAGGTCGGACGGCGTACAATGAGCAGTTCTTC
>TRBV29-1|few|TRBD2|TRBJ2-5
CSVASLAGVRETQYF
TGCAGCGTTGCCTCACTAGCGGGAGTTCGGGAGACCCAGTACTTC
>TRBV2|.|TRBD1|TRBJ2-2
CASSASGGIGELFF
TGTGCCAGCAGCGCTTCAGGGGGCATCGGGGAGCTGTTTTTT
>TRBV4-2|few|TRBD2|TRBJ2-7
CASSQPSGGQYF
TGTGCCAGCAGCCAACCTAGCGGGGGTCAGTACTTC
>TRBV7-9|few|TRBD2|TRBJ2-3
CASSFASGRVTDTQYF
TGTGCCAGCAGCTTCGCTAGCGGAAGGGTCACAGATACGCAGTATTTT
>TRBV30|few|.|TRBJ2-3
CAWSVSRSYTDTQYF
TGTGCCTGGAGTGTCTCCAGGTCGTACACAGATACGCAGTATTTT
>TRBV5-1|.|.|TRBJ2-3
CASSPRLGEEYF
TGCGCCAGCAGCCCCAGACTCGGGGAGGAGTATTTT
>TRBV29-1|few|.|TRBJ1-1
CSVEGGQGNSPNTEAFF
TGCAGCGTTGAAGGGGGGCAGGGAAACTCACCTAACACTGAAGCTTTCTTT
>TRBV6-1|.|TRBD2|TRBJ2-3
CASSAAGLTSGTQYF
TGTGCCAGCAGTGCAGCGGGACTCACCTCCGGCACGCAGTATTTT
>TRBV5-4|.|.|TRBJ2-3
CASSLRRSQDTQYF
TGTGCCAGCAGCTTGCGGCGGAGCCAAGATACGCAGTATTTT
>TRBV28|.|.|TRBJ2-7
CASRQAAGEQYF
TGTGCCAGCAGACAGGCAGCCGGCGAGCAGTACTTC
>TRBV9|.|.|TRBJ2-1
CASSVGLGLSEQFF
TGTGCCAGCAGCGTAGGTTTAGGCCTAAGTGAGCAGTTCTTC
>TRBV7-9|.|.|TRBJ2-7
CASSPQGAIHEQYF
TGTGCCAGCAGCCCACAGGGTGCGATTCACGAGCAGTACTTC
>TRBV9|.|.|TRBJ2-1
CASSARGEIYNEQFF
TGTGCCAGCAGCGCACGAGGGGAAATTTACAATGAGCAGTTCTTC
>TRBV11-2|few|TRBD2|TRBJ2-1
CATLETGTSGRRFYNEQFF
TGTGCCACATTAGAAACCGGGACTAGCGGCCGAAGGTTCTACAATGAGCAGTTCTTC
>TRBV30|.|.|TRBJ2-2
CAWSWEVNTGELFF
TGTGCCTGGAGTTGGGAAGTGAACACCGGGGAGCTGTTTTTT
>TRBV29-1|few|.|TRBJ2-5
CSVDGQSQETQYF
TGCAGCGTTGACGGTCAGTCCCAAGAGACCCAGTACTTC
>TRBV30|.|.|TRBJ1-2
CAWRGRVVGGYTF
TGTGCCTGGAGGGGCAGGGTAGTCGGTGGCTACACCTTC
>TRBV7-8|once|TRBD2|TRBJ2-5
CASIKLAGDGETQYF
TGTGCCAGCATCAAGTTAGCGGGAGATGGAGAGACCCAGTACTTC
>TRBV25-1|few|.|TRBJ1-4
CASSEAGNEKLFF
TGTGCCAGCAGTGAAGCGGGTAATGAAAAACTGTTTTTT
>TRBV9|.|.|TRBJ1-1
CASSVYISQNTEAFF
TGTGCCAGCAGCGTGTACATTTCGCAGAACACTGAAGCTTTCTTT
>TRBV19|.|TRBD1|TRBJ2-2
CASSISRETGDTGELFF
TGTGCCAGTAGTATTTCGAGGGAGACAGGGGACACCGGGGAGCTGTTTTTT
>TRBV19|.|.|TRBJ2-7
CASGPRASYEQYF
TGTGCCAGCGGGCCAAGGGCCTCCTACGAGCAGTACTTC
>TRBV19|few|.|TRBJ2-1
CASSIEAGGEQFF
TGTGCCAGTAGTATAGAGGCAGGAGGCGAGCAGTTCTTC
>TRBV4-3|few|.|TRBJ2-2
CASSISFTGELFF
TGCGCCAGCAGCATTTCGTTCACCGGGGAGCTGTTTTTT